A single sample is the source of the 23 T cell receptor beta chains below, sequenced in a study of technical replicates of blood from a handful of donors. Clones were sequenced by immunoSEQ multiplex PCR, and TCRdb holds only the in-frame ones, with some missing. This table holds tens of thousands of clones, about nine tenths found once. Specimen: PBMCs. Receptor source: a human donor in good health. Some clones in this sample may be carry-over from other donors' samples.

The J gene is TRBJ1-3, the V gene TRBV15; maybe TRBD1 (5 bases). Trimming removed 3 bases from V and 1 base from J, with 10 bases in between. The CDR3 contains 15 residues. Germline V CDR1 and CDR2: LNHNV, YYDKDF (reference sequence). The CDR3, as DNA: TGTGCCACCAGCAGGTCCGGGGGATCTGGAAACACCATATATTTT. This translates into CATSRSGGSGNTIYF.

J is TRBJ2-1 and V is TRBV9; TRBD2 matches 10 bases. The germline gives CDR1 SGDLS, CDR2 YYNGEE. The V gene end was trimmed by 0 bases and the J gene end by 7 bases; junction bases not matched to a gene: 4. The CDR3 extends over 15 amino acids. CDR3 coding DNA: TGTGCCAGCAGCGTAGCTGTACTAGCGGGAAATGAGCAGTTCTTC. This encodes CASSVAVLAGNEQFF. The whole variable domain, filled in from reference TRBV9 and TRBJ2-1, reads DSGVTQTPKHLITATGQRVTLRCSPRSGDLSVYWYQQSLDQGLQFLIQYYNGEERAKGNILERFSAQQFPDLHSELNLSSLELGDSALYFCASSVAVLAGNEQFFGPGTRLTVL.

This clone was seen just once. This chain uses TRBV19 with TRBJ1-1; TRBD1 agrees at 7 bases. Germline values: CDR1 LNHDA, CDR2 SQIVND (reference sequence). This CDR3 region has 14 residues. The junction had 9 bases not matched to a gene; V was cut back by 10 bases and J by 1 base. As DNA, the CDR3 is TGTGCCATCAGCGAGGGGGCCGGGAACACTGAAGCTTTCTTT. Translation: CAISEGAGNTEAFF.

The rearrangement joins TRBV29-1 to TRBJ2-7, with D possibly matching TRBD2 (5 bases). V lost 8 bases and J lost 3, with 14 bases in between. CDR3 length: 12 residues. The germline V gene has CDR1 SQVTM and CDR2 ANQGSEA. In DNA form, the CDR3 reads TGCAGCCACCGGGGATCCGGCTACGAGCAGTACTTC. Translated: CSHRGSGYEQYF.

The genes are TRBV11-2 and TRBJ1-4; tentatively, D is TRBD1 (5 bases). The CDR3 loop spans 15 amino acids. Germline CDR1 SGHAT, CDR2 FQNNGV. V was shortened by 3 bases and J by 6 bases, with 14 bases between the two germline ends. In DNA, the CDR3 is TGTGCCAGCAGCTTGGGGCCCCCCTTTGATGAAAAACTGTTTTTT. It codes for CASSLGPPFDEKLFF.

CDR3 loop: CASSLYSSLPGYEQYF. CDR3 nucleotide sequence: TGTGCCAGCAGTTTATACTCGAGCCTCCCGGGTTACGAGCAGTACTTC. The chain has TRBV27 and TRBJ2-7, with D unresolved. The germline gives CDR1 MNHEY, CDR2 SMNVEV (reference sequence). The CDR3 consists of 16 residues. V was clipped by 1 base and J by 4 bases, with 17 bases between them.

CDR3 residues: CASQSRGQETQYF. The CDR3 DNA is TGTGCCAGCCAGTCCCGGGGCCAAGAGACCCAGTACTTC. The chain uses TRBV7-9 and TRBJ2-5; tentatively, D is TRBD2 (5 bases). The length of the CDR3 is 13 residues. Germline V gene lookup returns CDR1 SEHNR and CDR2 FQNEAQ (reference sequence). V lost 8 bases, J lost 1 base, and 11 bases lay in between.

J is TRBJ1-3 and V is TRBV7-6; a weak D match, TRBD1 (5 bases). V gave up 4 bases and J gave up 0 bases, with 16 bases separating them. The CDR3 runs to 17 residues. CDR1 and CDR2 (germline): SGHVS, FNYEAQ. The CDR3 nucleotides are TGTGCCAGCAGCTACCAAGGGGTGTCTACCTCTGGAAACACCATATATTTT. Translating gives CASSYQGVSTSGNTIYF.

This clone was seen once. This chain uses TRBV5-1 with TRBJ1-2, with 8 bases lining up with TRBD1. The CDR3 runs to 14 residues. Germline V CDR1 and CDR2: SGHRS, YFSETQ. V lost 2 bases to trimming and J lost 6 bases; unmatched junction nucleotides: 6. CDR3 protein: CASSLGAGGDGYTF. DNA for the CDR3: TGCGCCAGCAGCTTAGGTGCAGGGGGCGATGGCTACACCTTC.

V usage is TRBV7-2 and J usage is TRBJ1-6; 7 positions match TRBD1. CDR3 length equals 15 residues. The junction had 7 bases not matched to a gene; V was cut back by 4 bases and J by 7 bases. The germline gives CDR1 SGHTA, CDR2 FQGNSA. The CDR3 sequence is CASSYPDRHNSPLHF. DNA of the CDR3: TGTGCCAGCAGCTACCCGGACAGGCACAATTCACCCCTCCACTTT.

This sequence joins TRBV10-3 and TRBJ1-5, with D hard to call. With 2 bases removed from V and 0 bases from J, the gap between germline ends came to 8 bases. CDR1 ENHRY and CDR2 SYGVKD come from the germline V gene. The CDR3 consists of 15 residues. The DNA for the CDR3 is TGTGCCATCAGTGAGCGGGAGATTAGCAATCAGCCCCAGCATTTT. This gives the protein CAISEREISNQPQHF.

CDR3 region: CASSLQGDISGNTIYF. The CDR3 DNA follows: TGTGCCAGCAGCCTCCAGGGTGACATATCGGGAAACACCATATATTTT. This chain uses TRBV9 with TRBJ1-3; D possibly corresponds to TRBD1 (5 bases). Germline values: CDR1 SGDLS, CDR2 YYNGEE. The CDR3 is made up of 16 amino acids. V dropped 4 bases and J dropped 4 bases, with 18 bases sitting between them.

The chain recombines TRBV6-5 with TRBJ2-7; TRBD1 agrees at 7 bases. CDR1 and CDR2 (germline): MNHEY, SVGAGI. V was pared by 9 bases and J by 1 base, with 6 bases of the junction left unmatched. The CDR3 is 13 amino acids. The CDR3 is CASFGTASYEQYF. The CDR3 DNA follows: TGTGCCAGTTTCGGGACAGCGTCCTACGAGCAGTACTTC.

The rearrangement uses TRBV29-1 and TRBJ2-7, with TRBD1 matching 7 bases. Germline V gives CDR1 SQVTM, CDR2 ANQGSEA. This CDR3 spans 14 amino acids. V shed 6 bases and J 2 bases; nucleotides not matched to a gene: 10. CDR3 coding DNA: TGCAGCGTCCGCCAGGGGCAGGGGGCCTACGAGCAGTACTTC. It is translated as CSVRQGQGAYEQYF.

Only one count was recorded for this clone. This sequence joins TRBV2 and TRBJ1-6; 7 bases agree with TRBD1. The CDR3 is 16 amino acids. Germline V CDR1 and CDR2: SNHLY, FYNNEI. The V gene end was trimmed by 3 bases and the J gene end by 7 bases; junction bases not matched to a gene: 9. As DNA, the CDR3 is TGTGCCAGCAGTGATGGAGCCTCAGGGGGGAATTCACCCCTCCACTTT. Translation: CASSDGASGGNSPLHF.

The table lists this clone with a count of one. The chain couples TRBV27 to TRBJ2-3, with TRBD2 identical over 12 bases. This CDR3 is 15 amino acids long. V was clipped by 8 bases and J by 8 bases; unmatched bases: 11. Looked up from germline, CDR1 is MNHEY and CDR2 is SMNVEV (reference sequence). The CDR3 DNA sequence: TGTGCCAGCTATTTCAGACTAGCGGGAGTTGGTACGCAGTATTTT. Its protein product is CASYFRLAGVGTQYF.

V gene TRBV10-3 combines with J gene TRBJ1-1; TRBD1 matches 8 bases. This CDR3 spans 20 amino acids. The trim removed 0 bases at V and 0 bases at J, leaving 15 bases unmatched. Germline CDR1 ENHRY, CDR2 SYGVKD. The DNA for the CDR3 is TGTGCCATCAGTGAGTCGAGGAAAATGGGACAGGAGATAATGAACACTGAAGCTTTCTTT. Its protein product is CAISESRKMGQEIMNTEAFF.

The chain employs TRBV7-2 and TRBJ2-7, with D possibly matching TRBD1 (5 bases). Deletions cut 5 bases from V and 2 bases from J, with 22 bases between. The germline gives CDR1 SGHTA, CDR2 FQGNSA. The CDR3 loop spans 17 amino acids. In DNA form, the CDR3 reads TGTGCCAGCAGCCAAGGCCCGATAGGGGCGAACCCCTACGAGCAGTACTTC. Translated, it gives CASSQGPIGANPYEQYF.

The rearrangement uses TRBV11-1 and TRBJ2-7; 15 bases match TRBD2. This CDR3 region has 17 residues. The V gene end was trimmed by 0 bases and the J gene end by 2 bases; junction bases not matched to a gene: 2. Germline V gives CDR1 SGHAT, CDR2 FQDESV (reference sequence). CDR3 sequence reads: CASSLAGTSGGTYEQYF. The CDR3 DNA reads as TGTGCCAGCAGCTTAGCGGGGACTAGCGGGGGGACCTACGAGCAGTACTTC.

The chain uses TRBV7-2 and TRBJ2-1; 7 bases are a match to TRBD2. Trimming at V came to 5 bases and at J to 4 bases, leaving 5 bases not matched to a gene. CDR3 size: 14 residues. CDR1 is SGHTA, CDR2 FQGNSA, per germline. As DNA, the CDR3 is TGTGCCAGCAGCCCCGCGGGAGTTTACAATGAGCAGTTCTTC. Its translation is CASSPAGVYNEQFF.

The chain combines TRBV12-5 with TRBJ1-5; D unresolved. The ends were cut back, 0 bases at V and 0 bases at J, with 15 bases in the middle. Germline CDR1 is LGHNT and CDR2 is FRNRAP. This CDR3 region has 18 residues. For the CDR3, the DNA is TGTGCTAGTGGTTTGGTCCACCTGGCCGCGGGTAGCAATCAGCCCCAGCATTTT. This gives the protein CASGLVHLAAGSNQPQHF.

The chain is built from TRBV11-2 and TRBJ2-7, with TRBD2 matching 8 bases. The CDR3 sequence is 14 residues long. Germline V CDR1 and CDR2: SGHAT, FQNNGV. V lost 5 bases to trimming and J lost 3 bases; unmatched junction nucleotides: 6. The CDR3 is CASSLQREFYEQYF. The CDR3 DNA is TGTGCCAGCAGCCTCCAGCGGGAGTTCTACGAGCAGTACTTC.

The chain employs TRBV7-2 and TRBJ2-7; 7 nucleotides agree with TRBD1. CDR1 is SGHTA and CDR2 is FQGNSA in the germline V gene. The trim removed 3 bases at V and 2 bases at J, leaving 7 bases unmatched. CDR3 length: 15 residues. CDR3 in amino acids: CASSLVPGTAYEQYF. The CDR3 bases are TGTGCCAGCAGCTTGGTTCCTGGGACAGCCTACGAGCAGTACTTC.